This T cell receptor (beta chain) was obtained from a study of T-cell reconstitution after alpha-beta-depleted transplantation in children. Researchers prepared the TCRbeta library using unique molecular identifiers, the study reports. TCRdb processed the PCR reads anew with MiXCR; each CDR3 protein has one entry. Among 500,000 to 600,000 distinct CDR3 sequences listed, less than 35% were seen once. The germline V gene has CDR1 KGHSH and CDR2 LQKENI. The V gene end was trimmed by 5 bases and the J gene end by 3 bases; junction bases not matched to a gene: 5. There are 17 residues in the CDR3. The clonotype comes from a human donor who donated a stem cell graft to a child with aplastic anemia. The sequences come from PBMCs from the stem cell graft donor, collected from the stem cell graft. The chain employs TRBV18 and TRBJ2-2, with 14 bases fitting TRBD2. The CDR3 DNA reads TGTGCCAGCTCAGTACCGGGACTAGCGGGAGACACCGGGGAGCTGTTTTTT. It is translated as CASSVPGLAGDTGELFF.